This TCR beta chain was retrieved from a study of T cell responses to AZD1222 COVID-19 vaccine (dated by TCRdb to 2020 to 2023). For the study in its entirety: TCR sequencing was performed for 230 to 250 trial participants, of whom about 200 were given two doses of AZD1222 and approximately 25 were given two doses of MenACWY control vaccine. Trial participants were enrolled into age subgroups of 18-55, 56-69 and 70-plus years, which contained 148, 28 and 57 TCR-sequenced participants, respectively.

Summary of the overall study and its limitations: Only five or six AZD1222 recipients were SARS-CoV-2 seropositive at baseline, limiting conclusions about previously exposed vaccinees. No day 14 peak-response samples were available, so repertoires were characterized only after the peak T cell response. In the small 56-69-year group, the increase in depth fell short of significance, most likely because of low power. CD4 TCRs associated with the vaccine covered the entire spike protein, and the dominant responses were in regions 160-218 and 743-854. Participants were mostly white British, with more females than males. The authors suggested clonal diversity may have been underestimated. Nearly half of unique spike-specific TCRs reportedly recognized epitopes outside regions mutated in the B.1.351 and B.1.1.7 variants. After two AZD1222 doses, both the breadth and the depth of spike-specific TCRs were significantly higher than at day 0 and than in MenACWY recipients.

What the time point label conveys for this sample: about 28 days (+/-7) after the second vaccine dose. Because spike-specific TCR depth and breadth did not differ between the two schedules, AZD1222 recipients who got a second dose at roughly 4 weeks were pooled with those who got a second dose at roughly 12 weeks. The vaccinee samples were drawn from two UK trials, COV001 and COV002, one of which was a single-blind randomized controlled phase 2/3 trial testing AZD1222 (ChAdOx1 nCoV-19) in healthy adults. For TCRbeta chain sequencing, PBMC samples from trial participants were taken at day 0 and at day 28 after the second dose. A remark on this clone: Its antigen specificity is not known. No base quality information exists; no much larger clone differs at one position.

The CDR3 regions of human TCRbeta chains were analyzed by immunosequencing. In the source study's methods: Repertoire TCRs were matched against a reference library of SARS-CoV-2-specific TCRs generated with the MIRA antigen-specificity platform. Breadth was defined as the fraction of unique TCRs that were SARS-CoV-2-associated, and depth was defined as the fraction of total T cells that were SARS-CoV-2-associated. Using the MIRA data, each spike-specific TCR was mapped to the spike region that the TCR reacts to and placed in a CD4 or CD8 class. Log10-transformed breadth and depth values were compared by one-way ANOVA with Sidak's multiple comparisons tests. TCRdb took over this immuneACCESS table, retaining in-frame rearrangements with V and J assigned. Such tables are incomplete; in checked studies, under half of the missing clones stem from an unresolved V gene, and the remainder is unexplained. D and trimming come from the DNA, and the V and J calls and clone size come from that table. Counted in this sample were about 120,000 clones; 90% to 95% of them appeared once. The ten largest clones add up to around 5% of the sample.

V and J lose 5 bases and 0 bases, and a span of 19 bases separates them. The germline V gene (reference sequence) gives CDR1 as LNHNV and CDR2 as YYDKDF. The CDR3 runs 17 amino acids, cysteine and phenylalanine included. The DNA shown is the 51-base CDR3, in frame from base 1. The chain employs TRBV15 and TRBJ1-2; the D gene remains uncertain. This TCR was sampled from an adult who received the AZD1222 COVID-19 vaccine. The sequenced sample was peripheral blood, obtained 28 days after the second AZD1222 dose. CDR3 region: CATSPGGNSFSNYGYTF. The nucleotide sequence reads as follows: TGTGCCACCAGCCCCGGAGGGAACTCTTTTTCTAACTATGGCTACACCTTC.